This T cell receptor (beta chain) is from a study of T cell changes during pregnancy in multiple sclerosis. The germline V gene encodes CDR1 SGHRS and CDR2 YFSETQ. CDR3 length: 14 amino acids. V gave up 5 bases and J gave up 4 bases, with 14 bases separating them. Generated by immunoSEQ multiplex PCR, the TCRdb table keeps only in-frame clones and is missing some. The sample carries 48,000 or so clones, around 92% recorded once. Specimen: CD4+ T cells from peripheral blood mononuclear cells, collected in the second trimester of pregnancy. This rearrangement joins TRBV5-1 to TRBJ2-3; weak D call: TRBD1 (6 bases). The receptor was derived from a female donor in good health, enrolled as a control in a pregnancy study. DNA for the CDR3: TGCGCCAGCAGTCAGGGGCAATGGGCAGATACGCAGTATTTT. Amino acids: CASSQGQWADTQYF.